This T cell receptor beta chain is drawn from a study of spatial heterogeneity in lung cancer. Study-wide context: Consistently, beta-chain sequences turned up in larger numbers than alpha-chain sequences did. Counts of TCR transcripts in tumor regions tracked strongly with a T cell module score that came from matched bulk RNA-seq. Study-level findings and limits: How many expanded intratumoral alpha and beta TCRs were present tracked the tumor mutation count, which was a count of nonsynonymous mutations.

In germline, CDR1 is SQVTM, CDR2 ANQGSEA. Trimming stripped 7 bases from V and 0 bases from J, with 11 bases between. CDR3 length equals 13 residues. TCRdb fed the 5' RACE reads into MiXCR, producing one record per CDR3 protein. The sample records more than 4,000 distinct CDR3 sequences, around a third being singletons. This clonotype is categorized as medium-sized (0.01 to 0.1%). No antigen is known for it. The time point denotes: sample taken at primary tumor resection. Untreated early-stage non-small cell lung cancer patients, some 70 in total, were the donors. Whole RNA came from tumor, nontumor lung or frozen PBMC and was sequenced without being sorted.

Material: lung tumor tissue, obtained at surgery. The J gene is TRBJ2-3, the V gene TRBV29-1; no definite D call. The sequence was obtained from a male donor with early-stage non-small cell lung cancer. The CDR3 DNA is TGCAGCGCCAGACACGCTAGCACAGATACGCAGTATTTT. Its protein product is CSARHASTDTQYF.